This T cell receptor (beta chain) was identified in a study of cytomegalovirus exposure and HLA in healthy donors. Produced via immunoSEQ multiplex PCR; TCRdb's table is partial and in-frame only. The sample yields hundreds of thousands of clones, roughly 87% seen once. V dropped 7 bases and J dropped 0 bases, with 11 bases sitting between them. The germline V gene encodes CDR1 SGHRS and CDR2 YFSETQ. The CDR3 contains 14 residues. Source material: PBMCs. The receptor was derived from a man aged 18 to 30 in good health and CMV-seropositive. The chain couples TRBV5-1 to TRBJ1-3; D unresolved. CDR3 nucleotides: TGCGCCAGCTGCCCCGAGTTCTCTGGAAACACCATATATTTT. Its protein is CASCPEFSGNTIYF.